This T cell receptor beta chain emerged from a study of cytomegalovirus exposure and HLA in healthy donors. Study results and caveats: Later analysis associated a missense DCLRE1C variant with TCR beta V- and J-gene trimming.

Trimming removed 7 bases from V and 8 bases from J; junction bases left unmatched: 17. The germline V gene encodes CDR1 SGHTA and CDR2 FQGNSA. The CDR3 extends over 16 amino acids. Comments on this clone: The target antigen is unknown.

The PCR had 60 Vbeta and 13 Jbeta primers. Using immunoSEQ multiplex PCR, the repertoire was profiled, and TCRdb retains in-frame clones only, with some absent. The data contain roughly 150,000 clones, over 60% of them seen just once; the ten biggest clones take up 3% to 3.5%. What was sequenced was PBMCs. The receptor's source is a man aged 35 to 55 in good health and CMV-seronegative. The chain has TRBV7-2 and TRBJ1-2; 9 bases align to TRBD1. The CDR3 sequence is CASNSAGTGRVWGYTF. CDR3 sequence (DNA): TGTGCCAGCAACTCGGCCGGGACAGGGAGAGTATGGGGCTACACCTTC.